These T cell receptor beta chains were read from a single sample in a study of blood T cell repertoires in COVID-19. This table comes from immunoSEQ multiplex PCR, and its TCRdb copy is limited to in-frame clones, with some not included. The sample lists approximately 300,000 clones, nearly 90% occurring once. The source material was peripheral blood. The origin of the receptors is a woman in her 30s with COVID-19, enrolled during active disease. Both conserved end residues are part of each CDR3. D genes are given only for firm matches. A clone size is listed for some rows: how often the clone was seen (once, few, many), or a class if it is expanded.

>TRBV20-1|many|TRBJ1-2|TRBD1
TGCAGTGCTAGTAAATCGTCGGGACAGGGGGCTAGGAGCTACACCTTC
CSASKSSGQGARSYTF
>TRBV11-2|.|TRBJ1-1|.
TGTGCCAGCAGCTTAGTCGCAGGGTACACTGAAGCTTTCTTT
CASSLVAGYTEAFF
>TRBV28|few|TRBJ2-1|.
TGTGCCAGCAGTTTCAGGGCAAGAGTGGCTTACAATGAGCAGTTCTTC
CASSFRARVAYNEQFF
>TRBV6-1|few|TRBJ2-7|.
TGTGCCAGCAGTGAACTGCCAAGCGACGAGCAGTACTTC
CASSELPSDEQYF
>TRBV5-5|.|TRBJ1-3|.
TGTGCCAGCAGCTTGGTTCCAGACTCTGGAAACACCATATATTTT
CASSLVPDSGNTIYF
>TRBV5-1|.|TRBJ2-1|.
TGCGCCAGCAGCTTACTTACAGCCTACAATGAGCAGTTCTTC
CASSLLTAYNEQFF
>TRBV2|.|TRBJ2-7|.
TGTGCCAGGGAGGGACTTTCATACGAGCAGTACTTC
CAREGLSYEQYF
>TRBV7-9|.|TRBJ2-1|TRBD2
TGTGCCAGCAGCTTCCCGACTAGCGGGGGGGCGACTGTACAGTTCTTC
CASSFPTSGGATVQFF
>TRBV5-1|few|TRBJ2-2|.
TGCGCCAGCAGCTTGTCCACTATGAACACCGGGGAGCTGTTTTTT
CASSLSTMNTGELFF
>TRBV5-1|.|TRBJ1-1|.
TGCGCCAGCAGCTTGGCGGGAGGGGTCCCTGAAGCTTTCTTT
CASSLAGGVPEAFF
>TRBV6-5|few|TRBJ1-1|.
TGTGCCACCCTTCTCGCGGCTGAAGCTTTCTTT
CATLLAAEAFF
>TRBV14|.|TRBJ1-6|.
TGTGCCAGCAGCCAAGACAGGACTGCGCTAGATAATTCACCCCTCCACTTT
CASSQDRTALDNSPLHF
>TRBV30|.|TRBJ1-5|.
TGTGCCTGGAGCGACAGTGGGAATCAGCCCCAGCATTTT
CAWSDSGNQPQHF
>TRBV7-9|.|TRBJ1-3|.
TGTGCCAGCAGCCGGGACACCGGATCTGGAAACACCATATATTTT
CASSRDTGSGNTIYF
>TRBV18|.|TRBJ2-1|TRBD2
TGTGCCAGCTCACCAAGCGGGGGGGTCTACAATGAGCAGTTCTTC
CASSPSGGVYNEQFF
>TRBV20-1|.|TRBJ1-1|.
TGCAGTGCTCAGCGGAACACTGAAGCTTTCTTT
CSAQRNTEAFF
>TRBV5-8|.|TRBJ1-2|TRBD1
TGTGCCAGCAGCTCGGGACAGGGGCAATACTACACCTTC
CASSSGQGQYYTF
>TRBV3-1/TRBV3-2|.|TRBJ1-1|TRBD1
TGTGCCAGCAGCCAACAACAGGGGGCTAGACGGCACACTGAAGCTTTCTTT
CASSQQQGARRHTEAFF
>TRBV6-5|.|TRBJ1-1|TRBD1
TGTGCCAGCAGTTACTCTCCAGGGGGCACTGAAGCTTTCTTT
CASSYSPGGTEAFF
>TRBV18|once|TRBJ1-2|.
TGTGCCAGCTCACCAGCCTATGTGGGTCCGGGGGATGGCTACACCTTC
CASSPAYVGPGDGYTF
>TRBV24-1|.|TRBJ2-3|TRBD2
TGTGCCACCAGTGTTCTCCTAGCGGGGCAAGATACGCAGTATTTT
CATSVLLAGQDTQYF
>TRBV14|.|TRBJ2-1|.
TGTGCCAGCAGCCCGGACTGGTACAATGAGCAGTTCTTC
CASSPDWYNEQFF
>TRBV18|.|TRBJ2-1|TRBD2
TGTGCCAGCTCACCACCAAAAACTAGCGGGGGGGCCTATGAGCAGTTCTTC
CASSPPKTSGGAYEQFF
>TRBV5-4|.|TRBJ1-4|.
TGTGCCAGCAGCTCAGGGGCAACTAATGAAAAACTGTTTTTT
CASSSGATNEKLFF
>TRBV5-6|.|TRBJ1-2|TRBD1
TGTGCCAGCAGCTTGCTTGGGACAGGGGATTTTGATGGCTACACCTTC
CASSLLGTGDFDGYTF
>TRBV28|.|TRBJ2-3|.
TGTGCCAGCAGTTACCCACTTCGGGGGGCGGGCACAGATACGCAGTATTTT
CASSYPLRGAGTDTQYF
>TRBV2|.|TRBJ1-5|.
TGTGCCAGCACCGGGGAGAGCAATCAGCCCCAGCATTTT
CASTGESNQPQHF
>TRBV28|.|TRBJ2-5|TRBD2
TGTGCCAGCAGTTTGACTAGCGGGGGGCAAGAGACCCAGTACTTC
CASSLTSGGQETQYF
>TRBV4-1|.|TRBJ1-2|.
TGCGCCAGCAGCCAAGTTCTTTCTAGTCGTAACTATGGCTACACCTTC
CASSQVLSSRNYGYTF
>TRBV6-5|.|TRBJ2-7|.
TGTGCCAGCATCTCCGGCCCGGGACTCTACTACGAGCAGTACTTC
CASISGPGLYYEQYF
>TRBV3-1/TRBV3-2|.|TRBJ1-4|TRBD1
TGTGCCAGCAGCGCACGGGACAGGGACGAAAAACTGTTTTTT
CASSARDRDEKLFF
>TRBV15|.|TRBJ2-3|TRBD2
TGTGCCACCAGCAGAGAGCGGGGGGGCACAGATACGCAGTATTTT
CATSRERGGTDTQYF
>TRBV7-8|.|TRBJ2-3|.
TGTGCCAGCAGCTTAGAAATTGCGGGGGCGGGCACAGATACGCAGTATTTT
CASSLEIAGAGTDTQYF
>TRBV6-5|.|TRBJ1-1|.
TGTGCCAGCAGTTACTCGTTAACGGGGATGGGTACAGCTTTCTTT
CASSYSLTGMGTAFF
>TRBV6-5|.|TRBJ2-1|TRBD1
TGTGCCAGCAGTTATCTCCAGGGGGCAAGGAATGAGCAGTTCTTC
CASSYLQGARNEQFF
>TRBV10-3|.|TRBJ1-1|.
TGTGCCACCGGGATCCGGTTGGATACTGAAGCTTTCTTT
CATGIRLDTEAFF
>TRBV3-1/TRBV3-2|.|TRBJ2-4|TRBD2
TGTGCCAGCAGCCCCGGACTAGCGGGGGGTCAAAACATTCAGTACTTC
CASSPGLAGGQNIQYF
>TRBV24-1|.|TRBJ2-7|.
TGTGCCACCAGTGATCCCGCCCAGGGTAGCTACGAGCAGTACTTC
CATSDPAQGSYEQYF
>TRBV7-6|.|TRBJ1-6|TRBD1
TGTGCCAGCAGCTTATCCAGGGGGGATTCACCCCTCCACTTT
CASSLSRGDSPLHF
>TRBV12-3/TRBV12-4|.|TRBJ2-3|TRBD2
TGTGCCAGTAGTAGCGGGGGAGGTACGCAGTATTTT
CASSSGGGTQYF
>TRBV25-1|.|TRBJ1-6|.
TGTGCCAGCAGTGCTTCACAGGGTCAGTCTTCACCCCTCCACTTT
CASSASQGQSSPLHF
>TRBV23-1|.|TRBJ2-3|.
TGCGCCAGCAGTCACGACTCTCCCTGGGGCGGGGGCCAGACAGATACGCAGTATTTT
CASSHDSPWGGGQTDTQYF
>TRBV10-3|.|TRBJ2-7|TRBD1
TGTGCCATCGGTGGGACAGGGGAGAACTACGAGCAGTACTTC
CAIGGTGENYEQYF
>TRBV6-5|.|TRBJ1-5|TRBD1
TGTGCCAGCAGCCACCGGGACAGGGGGCAGCCCCAGCATTTT
CASSHRDRGQPQHF
>TRBV5-1|.|TRBJ2-1|TRBD1
TGCGCCAGCAGCGCCCCCACAGGGGTTGATGAGCAGTTCTTC
CASSAPTGVDEQFF
>TRBV4-1|.|TRBJ1-1|TRBD1
TGCGCCAGCAGCCGCTTGGGACAGGGGATGAACACTGAAGCTTTCTTT
CASSRLGQGMNTEAFF
>TRBV28|.|TRBJ1-2|.
TGTGCCAGCAGTCCTTTGGGGCAGGCGAGGTATGGCTACACCTTC
CASSPLGQARYGYTF
>TRBV3-1/TRBV3-2|.|TRBJ1-1|TRBD1
TGTGCCAGCAGCCACCCGGGACAGGGCTCGTTTGAAGCTTTCTTT
CASSHPGQGSFEAFF
>TRBV11-2|once|TRBJ1-6|.
TGTGCCAGCAGCTTTGAGGGCCTTTATAATTCACCCCTCCACTTT
CASSFEGLYNSPLHF
>TRBV12-5|.|TRBJ1-1|.
TGTGCTAGTGGCCCAGGGTTCACTGAAGCTTTCTTT
CASGPGFTEAFF
>TRBV10-3|.|TRBJ2-5|.
TGTGCCATCAGTGATTCGGCGGTCCAAGAGACCCAGTACTTC
CAISDSAVQETQYF
>TRBV27|.|TRBJ2-1|TRBD1
TGTGCCAGCAGCCAGGGGGACAGGGAATACAATGAGCAGTTCTTC
CASSQGDREYNEQFF